The T cell receptor (beta chain) described here comes from a study of blood T cell repertoires in COVID-19. TCRdb keeps only in-frame clones here, not all; method: immunoSEQ multiplex PCR. Among roughly 340,000 clones listed, more than 75% were seen once. The count of this clone is one. The V segment lost 1 base and the J segment 4 bases; nucleotides outside the gene matches: 1. The CDR3 covers 15 residues. The germline CDR1 and CDR2 sequences are LGHNA and YNFKEQ. The sample consisted of peripheral blood. The rearrangement links TRBV4-2 to TRBJ2-1; 10 bases line up with TRBD1. This receptor was obtained from a woman aged 45 to 65 with COVID-19, enrolled during active disease. In DNA, the CDR3 is TGTGCCAGCAGCCAAGTGGGACAGGGGTACAATGAGCAGTTCTTC. Translating gives CASSQVGQGYNEQFF.